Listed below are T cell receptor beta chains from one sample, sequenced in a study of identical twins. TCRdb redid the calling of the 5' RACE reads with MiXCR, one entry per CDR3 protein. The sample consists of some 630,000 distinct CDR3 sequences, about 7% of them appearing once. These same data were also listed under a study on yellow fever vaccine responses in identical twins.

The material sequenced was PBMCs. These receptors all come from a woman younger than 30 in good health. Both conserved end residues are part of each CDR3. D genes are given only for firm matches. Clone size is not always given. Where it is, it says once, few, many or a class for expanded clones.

TGTGCCAGCAGTTTCCCCACGACAGGGGGCTTACAGACCGGGGAGCTGTTTTTT,CASSFPTTGGLQTGELFF,few,TRBD1,TRBJ2-2,TRBV28
TGTGCCACCCAAACCTCGACAGGGGGTTTTGGGCCCCAGTACTTC,CATQTSTGGFGPQYF,many,TRBD1,TRBJ2-5,TRBV27
TGTGCCAGCAGCTCTTCAGCGGGATGGGGAAACATTCAGTACTTC,CASSSSAGWGNIQYF,few,TRBD2,TRBJ2-4,TRBV7-8
TGTGCCAGTAGCTCGAGTCGTTCCTATAATTCACCCCTCCACTTT,CASSSSRSYNSPLHF,.,.,TRBJ1-6,TRBV19
TGTGCCAGCAGCCCTGGACAGACGAATGAAAAACTGTTTTTT,CASSPGQTNEKLFF,.,.,TRBJ1-4,TRBV7-9
TGTGCCAGCAGTGACAGGATGAATCAGCCCCAGCATTTT,CASSDRMNQPQHF,.,.,TRBJ1-5,TRBV27
TGTGCCAGCAGTTTATGGCCGGCAGGGGACAATGAGCAGTTCTTC,CASSLWPAGDNEQFF,.,.,TRBJ2-1,TRBV27
TGTGCCAGCTCACCACGGACTAGCGGGACCAAAGAGACCCAGTACTTC,CASSPRTSGTKETQYF,few,TRBD2,TRBJ2-5,TRBV18
TGTGCCAGCAGTCCCTCGAGCGGAAGGTACAATGAGCAGTTCTTC,CASSPSSGRYNEQFF,few,.,TRBJ2-1,TRBV12-3/TRBV12-4
TGTGCCAGCAGGCCGATGGAGGGGGCCTACAATGAGCAGTTCTTC,CASRPMEGAYNEQFF,.,.,TRBJ2-1,TRBV6-1
TGTGCTAGTGGTTTTCTCCCAGCGGGATCCTACGAGCAGTACTTC,CASGFLPAGSYEQYF,.,TRBD2,TRBJ2-7,TRBV12-5
TGCGCCAGCAGCGTACCGGGACTAGCGGGTCCGAGCACAGATACGCAGTATTTT,CASSVPGLAGPSTDTQYF,few,TRBD2,TRBJ2-3,TRBV5-1
TGTGCCAGCAGTTACTCGTGGGTCAGCTCCTACAATGAGCAGTTCTTC,CASSYSWVSSYNEQFF,.,.,TRBJ2-1,TRBV6-5
TGCGCCAGCAGCCAAGATCCATCGGCGGGAGCTTGGTGGGAGACCCAGTACTTC,CASSQDPSAGAWWETQYF,many,TRBD2,TRBJ2-5,TRBV4-1
TGCAGTGCTAAAGACTACACTGAAGCTTTCTTT,CSAKDYTEAFF,many,.,TRBJ1-1,TRBV20-1
TGCAGTGCCCCAGAAGGAGGGAACACTGAAGCTTTCTTT,CSAPEGGNTEAFF,few,.,TRBJ1-1,TRBV20-1
TGTGCCAGCAGTCCCGGACATAGCAATCAGCCCCAGCATTTT,CASSPGHSNQPQHF,many,.,TRBJ1-5,TRBV12-3/TRBV12-4
TGTGCCAGCAGGAGGGACCACGGGTACCAAGAGACCCAGTACTTC,CASRRDHGYQETQYF,.,.,TRBJ2-5,TRBV6-2/TRBV6-3
TGTGCCAGCAGAAGCAGGAATTCTGGGGCCAACGTCCTGACTTTC,CASRSRNSGANVLTF,few,.,TRBJ2-6,TRBV12-3/TRBV12-4
TGTGCCACGAGAGCGGACACCGGGGAGCTGTTTTTT,CATRADTGELFF,.,.,TRBJ2-2,TRBV2
TGTGCCAGCATCCCTCGTGGAGAACCACAAGAGACCCAGTACTTC,CASIPRGEPQETQYF,many,.,TRBJ2-5,TRBV28
TGTGCCAGCACCAACCTGGGAACCCCCACAGATACGCAGTATTTT,CASTNLGTPTDTQYF,many,.,TRBJ2-3,TRBV7-9
TGTGCCAGCAGCCAAAAGGGACTAGCGGGCTACCATGAGCAGTTCTTC,CASSQKGLAGYHEQFF,many,TRBD2,TRBJ2-1,TRBV12-3/TRBV12-4
TGTGCCAGCAGCCCAGGACTAGCGGGAGGGACGCAGTTCTTC,CASSPGLAGGTQFF,.,TRBD2,TRBJ2-1,TRBV7-3
TGCAGCGTGTCTCAGCTTACTGAAGCTTTCTTT,CSVSQLTEAFF,.,.,TRBJ1-1,TRBV29-1
TGCGCCAGCAGCTTGGATTCCGATACGCAGTATTTT,CASSLDSDTQYF,few,.,TRBJ2-3,TRBV5-1
TGTGCCACCAGTGACCGGGAGGCCCTCTGGGAGCAGTTCTTC,CATSDREALWEQFF,.,TRBD2,TRBJ2-1,TRBV24-1
TGTGCCAGCAGTCGACAGCCAGGGGGACATCAGCCCCAGCATTTT,CASSRQPGGHQPQHF,few,TRBD1,TRBJ1-5,TRBV12-3/TRBV12-4
TGTGCCACCAGTGATCCAGGACTAGCGGGAACCGCAGATACGCAGTATTTT,CATSDPGLAGTADTQYF,many,TRBD2,TRBJ2-3,TRBV24-1